A selection of T cell receptor beta chains follows, all from one sample in a study of blood T cell repertoires in COVID-19. Data came from immunoSEQ multiplex PCR; TCRdb stores just in-frame clones and leaves some out. Among 250,000 to 350,000 clones listed, about 90% were seen once. The sequenced sample was peripheral blood. The receptors originated from a woman aged 30 to 39 with COVID-19, enrolled during active disease. CDR3s include the opening cysteine and the closing phenylalanine or tryptophan. The D gene is left open where the match is weak. Rows may omit the clone size; those that give it use once, few, many or a size class.

V	D	size	J	DNA	CDR3
TRBV7-2	TRBD2	once	TRBJ2-7	TGTGCCAGCAGCCTCGGACTAGCTGCCTCCTACGAGCAGTACTTC	CASSLGLAASYEQYF
TRBV5-1	TRBD2	few	TRBJ2-5	TGCGCCAGCAGCCCCGGACTAGCGGGAGTGGAGACCCAGTACTTC	CASSPGLAGVETQYF
TRBV7-9	NA	NA	TRBJ2-4	TGTGCCAGCAGCCCCCGGGACACTAAAAACATTCAGTACTTC	CASSPRDTKNIQYF
TRBV5-6	NA	NA	TRBJ2-5	TGTGCCAGCACCCTTGGGACACAGACCCGCCAAGAGACCCAGTACTTC	CASTLGTQTRQETQYF
TRBV18	TRBD2	NA	TRBJ2-7	TGTGCCAGCTCACCGGAAAGCGGGAGTTTGTACGAGCAGTACTTC	CASSPESGSLYEQYF
TRBV3-1/TRBV3-2	NA	NA	TRBJ1-6	TGTGCCAGCAGCCAAGCAGGGGATAATTCACCCCTCCACTTT	CASSQAGDNSPLHF
TRBV27	NA	NA	TRBJ2-2	TGTGCCAGCAGTTTGGGGAGCATTTACACCGGGGAGCTGTTTTTT	CASSLGSIYTGELFF
TRBV28	NA	NA	TRBJ1-5	TGTGCCAGCAGCCCCCCCCGCACTCCCCCATATCAGCCCCAGCATTTT	CASSPPRTPPYQPQHF
TRBV6-2/TRBV6-3	TRBD1	few	TRBJ1-2	TGTGCCAGCAGTCGGACAGGGGGCTATGGCTACACCTTC	CASSRTGGYGYTF
TRBV9	NA	NA	TRBJ2-6	TGTGCCAGCAGCGCACGGGACACGCTCTTCTCTGGGGCCAACGTCCTGACTTTC	CASSARDTLFSGANVLTF
TRBV5-1	NA	NA	TRBJ2-2	TGCGCCAGCAGCTTGGTGACAGAGGGGGAGCTGTTTTTT	CASSLVTEGELFF
TRBV4-1	NA	NA	TRBJ1-2	TGCGCCAGCAGCCAGCCACAGGACCACTATGGCTACACCTTC	CASSQPQDHYGYTF
TRBV20-1	NA	NA	TRBJ1-2	TGCAGTGGAGTGGTAGGGGTTGGCTACACCTTC	CSGVVGVGYTF
TRBV5-4	NA	NA	TRBJ2-3	TGTGCCAGCAGCACAAGTGGGCTAGCGCACACAGATACGCAGTATTTT	CASSTSGLAHTDTQYF
TRBV6-7	TRBD1	NA	TRBJ2-7	TGTGCCAGCAGGTGGACAGGGAACGAGCAGTACTTC	CASRWTGNEQYF
TRBV30	TRBD1	NA	TRBJ2-7	TGTGCCTGGAGTGTCCCGGGACAGGGATTCTGGGAGCAGTACTTC	CAWSVPGQGFWEQYF
TRBV12-3/TRBV12-4	TRBD1	NA	TRBJ1-2	TGTGCCAGCACCACTTACAGGGGATATGGCTACACCTTC	CASTTYRGYGYTF
TRBV24-1	TRBD1	NA	TRBJ2-2	TGTGCCACCAGTGATCCAGGACAGGGGAAATCCGGGGAGCTGTTTTTT	CATSDPGQGKSGELFF
TRBV3-1/TRBV3-2	TRBD2	NA	TRBJ2-3	TGTGCCAGCAGCCCGACTAGCTACTCAGATACGCAGTATTTT	CASSPTSYSDTQYF
TRBV7-9	TRBD1	NA	TRBJ1-2	TGTGCCAGCAGCTCCGACAGGGTAGGTCCCAAGTATGGCTACACCTTC	CASSSDRVGPKYGYTF
TRBV29-1	TRBD2	NA	TRBJ2-7	TGCAGCGCTAGGACTAGCGTCTCCGAGCAGTACTTC	CSARTSVSEQYF
TRBV30	NA	NA	TRBJ2-5	TGTGCCTGGAGTGTCGGCGGATCATACGAGACCCAGTACTTC	CAWSVGGSYETQYF
TRBV5-8	TRBD2	NA	TRBJ2-4	TGTGCCAGCAGCTTGGACAGCGGGATAACCGGCATTCAGTACTTC	CASSLDSGITGIQYF
TRBV3-1/TRBV3-2	NA	NA	TRBJ2-2	TGTGCCAGCAGCCAAGATATTGGGCCATCCGGGGAGCTGTTTTTT	CASSQDIGPSGELFF
TRBV5-1	TRBD1	NA	TRBJ2-7	TGCGCCAGTAGTGGACAGGTTACGTCCTACGAGCAGTACTTC	CASSGQVTSYEQYF
TRBV28	NA	NA	TRBJ1-3	TGTGCCAGCAGGTCCCTCGGGGGTCGTAACACCATATATTTT	CASRSLGGRNTIYF
TRBV10-3	NA	once	TRBJ1-4	TGTGCCATCAGTGAAGGAGGAAGGGGGACTAATGAAAAACTGTTTTTT	CAISEGGRGTNEKLFF
TRBV30	NA	NA	TRBJ1-2	TGTGCCTGGAGTGTACGATGGGCCTTTAACTATGGCTACACCTTC	CAWSVRWAFNYGYTF
TRBV19	NA	NA	TRBJ1-1	TGTGCCAGTGCGCCCCCAGGGATGTACACTGAAGCTTTCTTT	CASAPPGMYTEAFF
TRBV10-3	NA	NA	TRBJ1-2	TGTGCCATCAGTGGCCCCTTCGGTAACTATGGCTACACCTTC	CAISGPFGNYGYTF
TRBV10-3	NA	NA	TRBJ2-7	TGTGCCATCAGCCTAGACAGCTCGCCCTCCTACGAGCAGTACTTC	CAISLDSSPSYEQYF
TRBV7-3	TRBD2	NA	TRBJ2-7	TGTGCCAGCAGCTTAACGCCTAGCGGGCCCGAGCAGTACTTC	CASSLTPSGPEQYF
TRBV27	TRBD2	NA	TRBJ2-1	TGTGCCAGCAGGATTAGCGGGAGTGGATGGTATGAGCAGTTCTTC	CASRISGSGWYEQFF
TRBV19	NA	NA	TRBJ2-1	TGTGCCAGTAGTATCCAGGTATACAATGAGCAGTTCTTC	CASSIQVYNEQFF
TRBV5-4	TRBD1	NA	TRBJ2-2	TGTGCCAGCAGTTCCGGACAGGGTCAGAACACCGGGGAGCTGTTTTTT	CASSSGQGQNTGELFF
TRBV9	NA	NA	TRBJ1-3	TGTGCCAGCGGCCGGCCGGGGGCTGGAAACACCATATATTTT	CASGRPGAGNTIYF
TRBV18	NA	once	TRBJ2-7	TGTGCCAGCTCACCAAGTCTCGGGCTGGAGAGCGGCGAGCAGTACTTC	CASSPSLGLESGEQYF
TRBV11-2	TRBD2	NA	TRBJ2-5	TGTGCCAGCAGCTTCGACCGCAGACTAGCGGGGGGAGAGACCCAGTACTTC	CASSFDRRLAGGETQYF
TRBV7-8	NA	NA	TRBJ2-7	TGTGCCAGCAGCCTACGGGACTCCCAGAGGGAGCAGTACTTC	CASSLRDSQREQYF
TRBV25-1	TRBD2	NA	TRBJ2-5	TGTGCCAGCAGTGCCGGGACTAGCGGGAGGGGGCAAGAGACCCAGTACTTC	CASSAGTSGRGQETQYF
TRBV5-8	TRBD1	NA	TRBJ1-5	TGTGCCAGCAGCTTGGACGGACAGGGCAATCAGCCCCAGCATTTT	CASSLDGQGNQPQHF
TRBV7-3	NA	NA	TRBJ2-5	TGTGCCAGCAGCAACAAAGGGACTGGGGGGACCCAGTACTTC	CASSNKGTGGTQYF
TRBV30	NA	NA	TRBJ2-7	TGTGCCTGGAGCTCCCAGGACGAGCAGTACTTC	CAWSSQDEQYF
TRBV7-3	NA	NA	TRBJ2-6	TGTGCCAGCAGCTTACGTAGGACAAGCTACTCTGGGGCCAACGTCCTGACTTTC	CASSLRRTSYSGANVLTF
TRBV6-5	NA	NA	TRBJ1-3	TGTGCCAGCAGTTACCAACCCGGCTCTGGAAACACCATATATTTT	CASSYQPGSGNTIYF